Each of the 27 T cell receptor beta chains below was sequenced from the same sample in a study of monozygotic twins with inflammatory bowel disease. After re-calling the 5' RACE reads, TCRdb lists one entry per CDR3 protein, DNA absent. The sample data list roughly 100,000 distinct CDR3 sequences. The sequencing sample was made of blood. The receptors come from a human donor with ulcerative colitis or Crohn's disease, or a healthy co-twin of an affected twin (not recorded which).

V and J are TRBV9 and TRBJ2-1; TCRdb names TRBD1, which stays unverified in the absence of DNA. This CDR3 contains 16 residues. Germline-derived CDR1 and CDR2 are SGDLS and YYNGEE. The CDR3 loop reads CASASHWGRKVNEQFF.

The V call is TRBV12-3 or TRBV12-4, the J call TRBJ2-1; the TCRdb D gene call, TRBD1, has no DNA to confirm it. This CDR3 is 15 amino acids long. The CDR3 loop is CASSSIWGLGNEQFF.

The rearrangement uses TRBV4-2 and TRBJ1-5. Germline CDR1 LGHNA, CDR2 YNFKEQ. This CDR3 spans 13 amino acids. The CDR3 spells CASSQDPDQPQHF.

J is TRBJ2-3 and V is TRBV7-3; TCRdb selects TRBD1, and the lack of DNA leaves this call unchecked. There are 16 residues in the CDR3. Looked up from germline, CDR1 is SGHTA and CDR2 is FQGTGA. The CDR3 sequence: CASSLNAGGGTDTQYF.

The rearrangement uses TRBV5-1 and TRBJ1-1. Germline lookup yields CDR1 SGHRS and CDR2 YFSETQ. The CDR3 has 13 amino acids. The CDR3 sequence is CASSLRVNTEAFF.

V usage is TRBV5-6 and J usage is TRBJ2-7; lacking DNA, the TRBD2 call made by TCRdb goes unchecked. This CDR3 contains 15 residues. Per the germline V gene, CDR1 is SGHDT and CDR2 is YYEEEE. CDR3 region: CASSGVSGSGYEQYF.

The chain joins TRBV12-2 to TRBJ1-5; TCRdb's D gene call, TRBD1, goes unchecked for lack of DNA. TRBV12-2 is noted as a pseudogene. The CDR3 consists of 18 residues. This CDR3 is CASRSPGRLAYSNQPQHF.

The chain is built from TRBV20-1 and TRBJ2-3. Looked up from germline, CDR1 is DFQATT and CDR2 is SNEGSKA (reference sequence). This CDR3 has 12 residues. CDR3 loop: CSARVGTDTQYF.

The rearrangement uses TRBV7-6 and TRBJ2-7. CDR3 size: 14 residues. Germline lookup yields CDR1 SGHVS and CDR2 FNYEAQ. The CDR3 spells CASSHSRVSYEQYF.

The chain combines TRBV24-1 with TRBJ2-7; TCRdb's D call of TRBD1 is untestable without DNA. Germline CDR1 and CDR2: KGHDR and SFDVKD. The CDR3 is 16 residues long. CDR3 residues: CATSDQHSTGSYEQYF.

The chain couples TRBV27 to TRBJ1-5. Germline V lookup: CDR1 MNHEY, CDR2 SMNVEV (reference sequence). This CDR3 contains 17 residues. CDR3 residues: CASSTLGGSGSPQPQHF.

This chain uses TRBV15 with TRBJ1-1; the TRBD1 assignment by TCRdb is unverifiable without DNA. CDR3 size: 17 residues. CDR1 and CDR2 from the germline V gene are LNHNV and YYDKDF (reference sequence). The CDR3 spells CATSRGTGYGWDTEAFF.

The gene calls are TRBV19 and TRBJ2-1; no DNA is available, so the TRBD1 call from TCRdb remains unchecked. CDR3 size: 13 residues. Germline values: CDR1 LNHDA, CDR2 SQIVND (reference sequence). Here the CDR3 reads CASSRGTGNEQFF.

J is TRBJ1-2 and V is TRBV6-6. The CDR3 totals 13 residues. The germline V gene encodes CDR1 MNHNY and CDR2 SVGAGI (reference sequence). CDR3 protein: CASSPEVGYGYTF.

V usage is TRBV7-9 and J usage is TRBJ2-4; TCRdb names TRBD2, which stays unverified in the absence of DNA. The germline V gene has CDR1 SEHNR and CDR2 FQNEAQ (reference sequence). This CDR3 is built from 16 residues. Here the CDR3 reads CASSLGGEGAKNIQYF.

The chain is built from TRBV29-1 and TRBJ1-4; TCRdb's D gene call, TRBD1, goes unchecked for lack of DNA. Germline-derived CDR1 and CDR2 are SQVTM and ANQGSEA. The length of the CDR3 is 16 residues. The CDR3 sequence: CSARRAGQGAYEKLFF. Complete variable domain (other parts from reference TRBV29-1 and TRBJ1-4): SAVISQKPSRDICQRGTSLTIQCQVDSQVTMMFWYRQQPGQSLTLIATANQGSEATYESGFVIDKFPISRPNLTFSTLTVSNMSPEDSSIYLCSARRAGQGAYEKLFFGSGTQLSVL.

The rearrangement uses TRBV20-1 and TRBJ2-3; TCRdb outputs TRBD1, but without DNA this stays unchecked. This CDR3 comprises 17 residues. Germline V CDR1 and CDR2: DFQATT, SNEGSKA (reference sequence). The CDR3 loop is CSARDGGRRWGTDTQYF.

The chain couples TRBV20-1 to TRBJ2-7; the D gene TCRdb calls, TRBD1, cannot be checked with no DNA. The CDR3 totals 11 residues. In germline, CDR1 is DFQATT, CDR2 SNEGSKA (reference sequence). CDR3 amino acids: CSASQGGEQYF.

This rearrangement joins TRBV11-2 to TRBJ2-7; TCRdb designates TRBD1, a call that cannot be tested without DNA. CDR3 size: 18 residues. Per germline, CDR1 SGHAT and CDR2 FQNNGV. The CDR3 region is CASSLVRLRQGEAYEQYF.

The rearrangement links TRBV20-1 to TRBJ1-6. Germline V gene data show CDR1 as DFQATT and CDR2 as SNEGSKA (reference sequence). The CDR3 has 14 amino acids. This CDR3 reads CSASRLGRNSPLHF.

The chain joins TRBV24-1 to TRBJ2-5; no DNA is available, so the TRBD2 call from TCRdb remains unchecked. This CDR3 has 17 amino acids. From germline, CDR1 is KGHDR and CDR2 SFDVKD. The CDR3: CATSDPRLAGVRETQYF.

The chain joins TRBV4-2 to TRBJ2-1; TCRdb's assignment of TRBD1 cannot be checked, as there is no DNA. CDR3 length equals 16 residues. Germline V lookup: CDR1 LGHNA, CDR2 YNFKEQ. The CDR3 sequence: CASSQEPAGAYNEQFF.

V is TRBV19 and J is TRBJ1-4. This CDR3 has 15 residues. Germline V gives CDR1 LNHDA, CDR2 SQIVND (reference sequence). The CDR3 protein is CASTRETRIGEKLFF.

The chain recombines TRBV29-1 with TRBJ1-2; TCRdb names TRBD1, which stays unverified in the absence of DNA. The CDR3 runs 12 residues. The V gene's germline CDR1 is SQVTM and CDR2 ANQGSEA. CDR3 amino acids: CSVDPGDYGYTF.

The chain recombines TRBV7-2 with TRBJ1-1; TCRdb's D call, TRBD1, is unchecked because there is no DNA. The CDR3 is 14 amino acids. Germline V gene lookup returns CDR1 SGHTA and CDR2 FQGNSA. The CDR3 protein is CASSAVGALAEAFF.

This chain joins TRBV7-8 and TRBJ2-2; TCRdb picks TRBD2, but there is no DNA to check that call. The CDR3 spans 19 residues. Looked up from germline, CDR1 is SGHVS and CDR2 is FQNEAQ. CDR3 residues: CASSLRPRTSGSGSGELFF.

J is TRBJ2-2 and V is TRBV4-3; TCRdb proposes TRBD1, but this gene call is untestable without DNA. CDR3 length: 16 residues. CDR1 LGHNA and CDR2 YSLEER come from the germline V gene. CDR3 sequence: CASSRALGGGTGELFF.